This T cell receptor beta chain originates from a study of memory CD4+ T cells and cytomegalovirus serostatus. Overall study: Healthy Belgian adult donors included fewer than 10 CMV-positive and some 24 CMV-negative people. Study observations and caveats: CMV serostatus prediction reached median AUC 0.95, or 0.91 with US-trained model.

Clones were read by immunoSEQ multiplex PCR, and TCRdb kept only the in-frame ones, dropping some. The sample shows some 67,000 clones, more than 75% of them seen only once. Turning to this clone: The antigen remains undetermined.

Single viable CD3+CD4+CD8-CD45RO+ cells were sorted as the memory CD4+ T cells. Donors' CMV status reflects serum IgG against pp150, pp28, p38, p52. CD4+ T cells were isolated by positive magnetic selection. The CDR3 spans 15 residues. Trimming at V came to 6 bases and at J to 4 bases, leaving 7 bases not matched to a gene. Germline V gene lookup returns CDR1 MDHEN and CDR2 SYDVKM. This sequence originates from an adult in good health and CMV-seropositive. V and J are TRBV28 and TRBJ1-3; 9 bases are shared with TRBD1. Sequenced input: memory CD4+ T cells from blood. The CDR3 sequence is CASRTGGVEGNTIYF. The CDR3 DNA sequence: TGTGCCAGCAGAACAGGGGGCGTTGAAGGAAACACCATATATTTT. Based on the CDR3 plus reference TRBV28 and TRBJ1-3, the full variable domain is DVKVTQSSRYLVKRTGEKVFLECVQDMDHENMFWYRQDPGLGLRLIYFSYDVKMKEKGDIPEGYSVSREKKERFSLILESASTNQTSMYLCASRTGGVEGNTIYFGEGSWLTVV.